In this sample, the clone carrying this T cell receptor beta chain turned up a few times. The antigen remains unidentified. CDR1 is ENHRY and CDR2 is SYGVKD in the germline V gene. The CDR3 runs to 13 residues. The V and J ends lost 1 base and 3 bases respectively, with 6 bases between them. Pools of viral peptides were used by the ViraFEST assay to expand antigen-specific CD4+ T cells ahead of sequencing. On roughly day 9 of culture, CD4+ T cells were separated out. All vaccine recipients tested negative for nucleocapsid antibodies and had never contracted SARS-CoV-2 infection. Supplemented with around 9.6 IU/ml IL-2 and 7.5 to 10 ug/ml peptides, under 2.5 million PBMC per well were kept in culture. A half-volume exchange with IL-2 medium occurred on days 3 and 7. The data originate from a study of vaccination effects on CD4 cells after COVID-19. On the study more broadly: Subjects were given two BNT162b2 or mRNA-1273 vaccine doses.

General study findings and limits: Marked clonal contraction was seen late after vaccination (in both infection- and vaccine-induced clones).

Clones were sequenced by immunoSEQ multiplex PCR, and TCRdb holds only the in-frame ones, with some missing. The table has 40,000 to 50,000 clones, roughly 76% seen once. This receptor was taken from a human donor who received a COVID-19 vaccine. The genes are TRBV10-3 and TRBJ1-2; the D gene is possibly TRBD1 (5 bases). Sequencing used CD4+ T cells from PBMCs cultured with HCoV-OC43 spike peptides, obtained before COVID-19 vaccination. Indicated subset: HCoV-OC43 spike overlapping peptide pool stimulation. The CDR3 here is CAISEFRDYGYTF. The CDR3 bases are TGTGCCATCAGTGAGTTCAGGGACTATGGCTACACCTTC.